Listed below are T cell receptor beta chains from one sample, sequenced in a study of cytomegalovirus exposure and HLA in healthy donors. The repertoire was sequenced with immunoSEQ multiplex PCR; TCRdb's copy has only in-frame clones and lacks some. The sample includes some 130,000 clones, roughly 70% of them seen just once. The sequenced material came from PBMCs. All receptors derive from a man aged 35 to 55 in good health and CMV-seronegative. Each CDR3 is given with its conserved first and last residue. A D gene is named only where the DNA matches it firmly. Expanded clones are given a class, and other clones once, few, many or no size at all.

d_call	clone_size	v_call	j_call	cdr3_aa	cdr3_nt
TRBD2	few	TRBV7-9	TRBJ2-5	CASSLDSAGGRETQYF	TGTGCCAGCAGCTTAGATTCAGCGGGGGGCCGTGAGACCCAGTACTTC
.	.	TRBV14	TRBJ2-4	CASSQDHGGAGAKNIQYF	TGTGCCAGCAGCCAAGACCATGGAGGGGCAGGGGCCAAAAACATTCAGTACTTC
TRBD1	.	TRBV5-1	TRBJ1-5	CASSLFGDRDQPQHF	TGCGCCAGCAGCTTGTTTGGGGACAGGGATCAGCCCCAGCATTTT
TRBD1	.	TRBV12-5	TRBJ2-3	CASGRGQEPDTQYF	TGTGCTAGTGGTCGCGGACAGGAGCCAGATACGCAGTATTTT
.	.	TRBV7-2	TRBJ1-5	CASSLISGPEQPQHF	TGTGCCAGCAGCTTAATATCAGGGCCGGAGCAGCCCCAGCATTTT
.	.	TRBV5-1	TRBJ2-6	CASSVLTGASGANVLTF	TGCGCCAGCAGCGTCCTGACAGGAGCGTCTGGGGCCAACGTCCTGACTTTC
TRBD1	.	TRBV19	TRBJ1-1	CASSTQGAGTEAFF	TGTGCCAGTTCCACACAGGGGGCGGGCACTGAAGCTTTCTTT
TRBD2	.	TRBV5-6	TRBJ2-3	CAGRGSGSTDTQYF	TGTGCCGGCCGGGGTAGCGGGAGTACAGATACGCAGTATTTT
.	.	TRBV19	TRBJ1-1	CASRIETENTEAFF	TGTGCCAGTAGAATCGAAACAGAGAACACTGAAGCTTTCTTT
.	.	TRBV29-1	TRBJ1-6	CSVGTEYNSPLHF	TGCAGCGTTGGGACAGAGTATAATTCACCCCTCCACTTT
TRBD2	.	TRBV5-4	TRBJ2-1	CASSPRFGAGGYNEQFF	TGTGCCAGCAGCCCACGTTTTGGCGCGGGGGGATACAATGAGCAGTTCTTC
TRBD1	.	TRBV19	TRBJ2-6	CASSMGRRTGAPANVLTF	TGTGCCAGTAGTATGGGGCGAAGGACAGGGGCACCGGCCAACGTCCTGACTTTC
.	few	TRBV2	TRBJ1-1	CASSESRGLETEAFF	TGTGCCAGCAGTGAAAGCCGGGGACTCGAAACTGAAGCTTTCTTT
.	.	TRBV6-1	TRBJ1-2	CASNLYEGGTEGYTF	TGTGCCAGCAACCTCTACGAAGGGGGAACGGAAGGCTACACCTTC
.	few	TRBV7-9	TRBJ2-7	CASSVQGYEQYF	TGTGCCAGCAGCGTACAGGGCTACGAGCAGTACTTC
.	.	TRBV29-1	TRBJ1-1	CSVGGVRANTEAFF	TGCAGCGTTGGGGGGGTGAGGGCAAACACTGAAGCTTTCTTT
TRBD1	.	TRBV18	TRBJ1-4	CASSPPRTGGEKLFF	TGTGCCAGCTCACCACCGCGAACAGGGGGTGAAAAACTGTTTTTT
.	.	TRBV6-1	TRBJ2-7	CASSEPGHTYEQYF	TGTGCCAGCAGTGAACCAGGGCACACCTACGAGCAGTACTTC
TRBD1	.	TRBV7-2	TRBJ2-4	CASSLAGQGANVHIQYF	TGTGCCAGCAGCTTAGCGGGACAGGGGGCGAATGTCCACATTCAGTACTTC
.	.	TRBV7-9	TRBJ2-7	CASSPSGASYEQYF	TGTGCCAGCAGCCCCTCAGGTGCCTCCTACGAGCAGTACTTC
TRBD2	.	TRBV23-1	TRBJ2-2	CASRTRWESEETMGGKPGELFF	TGCGCCAGCAGAACACGATGGGAATCGGAAGAAACAATGGGAGGGAAACCCGGGGAGCTGTTTTTT
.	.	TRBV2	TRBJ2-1	CASKEDRHNEQFF	TGTGCCAGCAAGGAGGACCGCCACAATGAGCAGTTCTTC
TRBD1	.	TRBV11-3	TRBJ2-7	CASSNPGTGPKSYEQYF	TGTGCCAGCAGCAATCCCGGGACAGGGCCAAAGTCGTACGAGCAGTACTTC
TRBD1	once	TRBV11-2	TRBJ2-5	CASSLLAGGETQYF	TGTGCCAGCAGCTTACTAGCAGGGGGAGAGACCCAGTACTTC
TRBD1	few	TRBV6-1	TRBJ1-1	CASSRDRGFYEAFF	TGTGCCAGCAGCCGGGACAGGGGATTTTATGAAGCTTTCTTT
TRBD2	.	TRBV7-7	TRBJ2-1	CASSLGAGGPYNEQFF	TGTGCCAGCAGCTTAGGGGCGGGAGGGCCTTACAATGAGCAGTTCTTC
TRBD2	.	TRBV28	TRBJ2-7	CASSFGGSSYEQYF	TGTGCCAGCAGTTTCGGGGGGAGCTCCTACGAGCAGTACTTC
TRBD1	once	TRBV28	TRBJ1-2	CASSEGGGANYGYTF	TGTGCCAGCAGTGAAGGAGGGGGCGCTAACTATGGCTACACCTTC
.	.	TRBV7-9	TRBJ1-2	CASSLAQGADYGYTF	TGTGCCAGCAGCTTAGCTCAGGGCGCCGACTATGGCTACACCTTC
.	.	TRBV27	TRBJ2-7	CASSPAPRYEQYF	TGTGCCAGCAGTCCCGCCCCCCGGTACGAGCAGTACTTC
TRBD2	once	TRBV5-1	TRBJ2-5	CASSWEGQETQYF	TGCGCCAGCAGCTGGGAGGGCCAAGAGACCCAGTACTTC
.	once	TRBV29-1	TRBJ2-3	CSVTNIISTDTQYF	TGCAGCGTAACTAATATAATAAGTACAGATACGCAGTATTTT
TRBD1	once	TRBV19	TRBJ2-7	CASSSGQGLAVEQYF	TGTGCCAGTAGTAGCGGACAGGGGTTAGCGGTCGAGCAGTACTTC
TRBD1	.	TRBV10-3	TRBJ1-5	CAISETRQGASGPQHF	TGTGCCATCAGTGAGACCCGACAGGGGGCGAGTGGGCCCCAGCATTTT
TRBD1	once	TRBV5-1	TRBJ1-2	CASSLGQGLNYGYTF	TGCGCCAGCAGCTTGGGACAGGGCCTTAACTATGGCTACACCTTC
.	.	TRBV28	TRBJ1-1	CASSLWGGSSGLTEAFF	TGTGCCAGCAGCTTGTGGGGGGGCTCGTCGGGGCTCACTGAAGCTTTCTTT
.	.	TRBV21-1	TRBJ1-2	CASSKGGGLSDGYTF	TGTGCCAGCAGCAAAGGGGGGGGGTTATCGGACGGCTACACCTTC
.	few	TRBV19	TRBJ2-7	CASSIDYSGEIYEQYF	TGTGCCAGTAGTATAGATTATTCAGGGGAGATCTACGAGCAGTACTTC
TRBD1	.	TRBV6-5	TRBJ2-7	CASSYSKQGAAYEQYF	TGTGCCAGCAGTTACTCGAAACAGGGGGCGGCCTACGAGCAGTACTTC
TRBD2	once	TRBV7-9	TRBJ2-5	CASSSSGGLQETQYF	TGTGCCAGCAGCTCTAGCGGCGGGCTACAAGAGACCCAGTACTTC
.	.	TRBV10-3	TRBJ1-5	CATSTETSNQPQHF	TGTGCCACATCGACAGAGACTAGCAATCAGCCCCAGCATTTT
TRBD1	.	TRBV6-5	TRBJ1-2	CASSYSVTGNYGYTF	TGTGCCAGCAGTTACTCGGTGACAGGGAACTATGGCTACACCTTC
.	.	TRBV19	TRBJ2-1	CASSIRGFNEQFF	TGTGCCAGTAGTATTAGGGGATTCAATGAGCAGTTCTTC
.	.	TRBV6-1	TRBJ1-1	CAVGVTLNTEAFF	TGTGCCGTCGGGGTGACGCTGAACACTGAAGCTTTCTTT
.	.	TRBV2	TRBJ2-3	CASHPGTRTDTQYF	TGTGCCAGCCACCCCGGGACACGCACAGATACGCAGTATTTT
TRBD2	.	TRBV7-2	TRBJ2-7	CASSFDSGIGYEQYF	TGTGCCAGCAGCTTCGATAGCGGGATCGGCTACGAGCAGTACTTC
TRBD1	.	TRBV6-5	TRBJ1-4	CASSYSGTGGEKLFF	TGTGCCAGCAGTTACTCCGGGACAGGGGGTGAAAAACTGTTTTTT
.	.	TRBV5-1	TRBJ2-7	CASSFNGPGIYEQYF	TGCGCCAGCAGCTTTAACGGCCCGGGGATCTACGAGCAGTACTTC
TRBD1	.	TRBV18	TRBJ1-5	CASSPAGGQPQHF	TGTGCCAGCTCACCAGCAGGGGGTCAGCCCCAGCATTTT